This T cell receptor (beta chain) was sequenced in a study of blood T cell repertoires in COVID-19. This CDR3 has 14 amino acids. V gave up 8 bases and J gave up 8 bases, with 20 bases separating them. There are a few counts of this clone. Source study methods: Reference gene primer amplification gave nucleated cell count estimates. Profiled with immunoSEQ multiplex PCR; TCRdb holds only in-frame clones, not every one. V, J and clone size are taken as reported in that table, and D and trimming were inferred from the DNA itself. The sample holds fewer than 85,000 clones, about 70% seen once. The source material was peripheral blood. The chain carries TRBV5-3 and TRBJ1-3; D is possibly TRBD1 (6 bases). TRBV5-3 is placed among ORFs of uncertain function. This TCR was recovered from a woman between 65 and 79 years old with acute or convalescent COVID-19. The CDR3 DNA follows: TGTGCCAGCCCAGCGGACAGATCAGCGGACACCATATATTTT. Its translation: CASPADRSADTIYF.